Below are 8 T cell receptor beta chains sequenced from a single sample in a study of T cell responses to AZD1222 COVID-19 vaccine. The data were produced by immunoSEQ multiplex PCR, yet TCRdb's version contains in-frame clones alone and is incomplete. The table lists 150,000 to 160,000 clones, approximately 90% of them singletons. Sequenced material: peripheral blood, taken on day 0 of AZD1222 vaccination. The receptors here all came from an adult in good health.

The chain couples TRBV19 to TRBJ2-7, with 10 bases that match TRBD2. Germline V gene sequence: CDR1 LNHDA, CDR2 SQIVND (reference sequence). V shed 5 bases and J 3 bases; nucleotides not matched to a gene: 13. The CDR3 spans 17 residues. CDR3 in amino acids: CASSPGTSERGGYEQYF. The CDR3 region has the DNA TGTGCCAGTAGTCCCGGGACTAGCGAGAGGGGGGGCTACGAGCAGTACTTC.

The DNA of the CDR3 is TGCAGCGGGTATAGCGGGAGCGAGGAGCAGTACTTC. Its translation: CSGYSGSEEQYF. The V and J genes are TRBV29-1 and TRBJ2-7; 9 nucleotides agree with TRBD2. V was pared by 7 bases and J by 7 bases, with 8 bases of the junction left unmatched. In germline, CDR1 is SQVTM, CDR2 ANQGSEA. This CDR3 is 12 amino acids long.

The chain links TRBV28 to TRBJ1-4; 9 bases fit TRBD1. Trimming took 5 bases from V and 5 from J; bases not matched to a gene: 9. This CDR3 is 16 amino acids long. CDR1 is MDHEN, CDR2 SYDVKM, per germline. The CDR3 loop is CASSIPTGGLNEKLFF. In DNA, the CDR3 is TGTGCCAGCAGTATTCCAACAGGGGGCCTAAATGAAAAACTGTTTTTT.

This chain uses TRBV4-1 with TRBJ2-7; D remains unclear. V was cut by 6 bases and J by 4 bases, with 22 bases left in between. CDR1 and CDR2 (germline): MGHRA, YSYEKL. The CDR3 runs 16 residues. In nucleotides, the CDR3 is TGCGCCAGCAGTCAATCCCTTTCACAGACTGGGTACGAGCAGTACTTC. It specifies CASSQSLSQTGYEQYF.

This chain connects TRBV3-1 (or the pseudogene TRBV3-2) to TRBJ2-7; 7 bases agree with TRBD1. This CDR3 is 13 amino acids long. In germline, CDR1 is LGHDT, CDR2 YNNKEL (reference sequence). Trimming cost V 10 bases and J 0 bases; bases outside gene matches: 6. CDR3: CATSQGHSYEQYF. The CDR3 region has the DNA TGTGCCACCTCACAGGGGCACTCCTACGAGCAGTACTTC.

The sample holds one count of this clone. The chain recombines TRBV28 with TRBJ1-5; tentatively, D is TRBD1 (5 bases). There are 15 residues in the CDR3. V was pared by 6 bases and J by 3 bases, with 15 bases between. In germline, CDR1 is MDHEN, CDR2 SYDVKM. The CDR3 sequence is CASSATRVINQPQHF. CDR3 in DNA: TGTGCCAGCAGCGCAACCAGGGTTATCAATCAGCCCCAGCATTTT.

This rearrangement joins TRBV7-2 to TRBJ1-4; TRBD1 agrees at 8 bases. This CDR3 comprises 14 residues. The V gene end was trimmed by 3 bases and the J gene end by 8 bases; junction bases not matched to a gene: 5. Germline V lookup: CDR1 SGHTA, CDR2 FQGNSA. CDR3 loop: CASSFQGAGEKLFF. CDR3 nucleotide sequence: TGTGCCAGCAGCTTTCAGGGGGCTGGCGAAAAACTGTTTTTT.

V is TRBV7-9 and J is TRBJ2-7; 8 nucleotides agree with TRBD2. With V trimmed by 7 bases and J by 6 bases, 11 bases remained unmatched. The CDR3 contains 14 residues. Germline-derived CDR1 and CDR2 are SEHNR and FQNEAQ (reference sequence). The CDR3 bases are TGTGCCAGCACCTCCGGGACTAGTACGTCCGAGCAGTACTTC. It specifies CASTSGTSTSEQYF.